Listed here are 14 T cell receptor beta chains from one sample, sequenced in a study of cytomegalovirus exposure and HLA in healthy donors (TCRdb year 2017). Library creation used the immunoSEQ multiplex PCR assay. For the multiplex PCR, a mixture combining 60 forward primers for TCR Vbeta segments and 13 reverse primers for TCR Jbeta segments was used. TCRdb took this table from immuneACCESS and kept in-frame rearrangements with V and J called. Such tables lack part of the clones; where checked against another copy, unresolved V genes explain under half of the gap, and the rest is unexplained. The sample has 90,000 to 130,000 clones on record, about two thirds of them singletons. The ten top clones hold roughly 8.4% of the sample. The sample was PBMCs. Every receptor here comes from a man aged 25-40 years in good health and CMV-seropositive.

This clone was observed a few times. The chain is built from TRBV11-2 and TRBJ2-1; 9 bases map to TRBD1. This CDR3 has 16 amino acids. The V segment lost 5 bases and the J segment 9 bases; nucleotides outside the gene matches: 14. Germline CDR1 reads SGHAT; CDR2 reads FQNNGV. In DNA form, the CDR3 reads TGTGCCAGCAGCCAACCCCCGGGACAGGGAAGTGGTGAGCAGTTCTTC. It encodes CASSQPPGQGSGEQFF.

The rearrangement uses TRBV6-1 and TRBJ1-1; D is unresolved. There are 11 residues in the CDR3. V dropped 6 bases and J dropped 10 bases, with 12 bases sitting between them. CDR1 is MNHNS and CDR2 is SASEGT in the germline V gene. The CDR3 sequence is CASSTPGGAFF. DNA of the CDR3: TGTGCCAGCAGCACCCCCGGTGGAGCTTTCTTT.

This clone turned up a few times. The V gene is TRBV10-3, the J gene TRBJ1-2, with D possibly TRBD1 on 6 matching bases. CDR1 is ENHRY and CDR2 is SYGVKD in the germline V gene. Trimming left V 4 bases short and J 4 bases short, with 10 bases between. The length of the CDR3 is 13 residues. This chain's CDR3 is CAISGTASYGYTF. DNA for the CDR3: TGTGCCATCAGTGGGACAGCTTCCTATGGCTACACCTTC.

V usage is TRBV19 and J usage is TRBJ2-6; the match to TRBD2 covers 8 bases. Germline CDR1 is LNHDA and CDR2 is SQIVND (reference sequence). Trimming took 3 bases from V and 1 from J; bases not matched to a gene: 17. The CDR3 spans 21 residues. The CDR3 DNA reads as TGTGCCAGTAGTATTGTTATTCTGAGGGGACTAGGGGGGTCTGGGGCCAACGTCCTGACTTTC. This sequence encodes CASSIVILRGLGGSGANVLTF.

This chain joins TRBV11-2 and TRBJ1-1; D unclear. The V end was cut by 5 bases, the J end by 10 bases, with 11 bases between. Germline V lookup: CDR1 SGHAT, CDR2 FQNNGV. CDR3 size: 11 residues. The CDR3: CASSQEVRAFF. Here the CDR3 DNA reads TGTGCCAGCAGCCAGGAGGTTAGAGCTTTCTTT.

This chain connects TRBV23-1 to TRBJ2-1; unclear D gene. TRBV23-1 has ORF status, its function being uncertain. The ends were cut back, 0 bases at V and 0 bases at J, with 12 bases in the middle. CDR3 size: 17 residues. The CDR3 coding sequence is TGCGCCAGCAGTCAATCAAGAGAAAGCCGCTCCTACAATGAGCAGTTCTTC. Its translation is CASSQSRESRSYNEQFF.

The rearrangement uses TRBV7-8 and TRBJ2-1; 10 nucleotides agree with TRBD2. V was pared by 2 bases and J by 1 base, with 8 bases of the junction left unmatched. Germline CDR1 SGHVS, CDR2 FQNEAQ. There are 18 residues in the CDR3. The CDR3 DNA reads TGTGCCAGCAGCTTAAACCTAGCGGGAGTGATTTCCTACAATGAGCAGTTCTTC. As protein: CASSLNLAGVISYNEQFF.

This clone was recorded only once. This chain joins TRBV7-6 and TRBJ1-4, with 9 bases identical to TRBD1. Germline V gene data show CDR1 as SGHVS and CDR2 as FNYEAQ. The CDR3 loop spans 18 amino acids. V dropped 1 base and J dropped 4; count of bases not matched to a gene: 10. The CDR3 reads CASSLDGAGQGINEKLFF. The CDR3 bases are TGTGCCAGCAGCTTAGACGGGGCCGGACAGGGGATTAATGAAAAACTGTTTTTT.

V and J are TRBV25-1 and TRBJ1-3; 9 positions match TRBD1. Germline V lookup: CDR1 MGHDK, CDR2 SYGVNS. This CDR3 comprises 14 residues. Losses at the gene ends were 6 bases for V and 2 bases for J; bases not matched to a gene: 2. CDR3 DNA: TGTGCCAGCAGGGACAGGGGAGCTGGAAACACCATATATTTT. It encodes CASRDRGAGNTIYF.

V gene TRBV9 combines with J gene TRBJ1-2; 8 nucleotides align to TRBD1. Germline lookup yields CDR1 SGDLS and CDR2 YYNGEE. V lost 4 bases, J lost 8 bases, and 4 bases stayed unmatched. The CDR3 length is 12 residues. The CDR3 reads CASSLTGEGYTF. The DNA of the CDR3 is TGTGCCAGCAGCTTGACAGGGGAAGGCTACACCTTC.

This clone was counted between two and nine times. The chain is built from TRBV11-3 and TRBJ2-2, with D hard to call. This CDR3 is 11 amino acids long. Trimming removed 4 bases at V and 7 bases at J, with 4 bases between. Looked up from germline, CDR1 is SGHNT and CDR2 is YENEEA. The CDR3: CASSSYGELFF. The CDR3, as DNA: TGTGCCAGCAGCTCCTACGGGGAGCTGTTTTTT.

The J gene is TRBJ2-7, the V gene TRBV7-9, with 8 bases lining up with TRBD1. Germline V gene data show CDR1 as SEHNR and CDR2 as FQNEAQ (reference sequence). This CDR3 comprises 15 residues. The V segment lost 6 bases and the J segment 1 base; nucleotides outside the gene matches: 8. This CDR3 reads CASSSVRDRSYEQYF. DNA for the CDR3: TGTGCCAGCAGTTCAGTACGGGACAGGTCCTACGAGCAGTACTTC. The full variable domain, rest sourced from reference TRBV7-9 and TRBJ2-7, is DTGVSQNPRHKITKRGQNVTFRCDPISEHNRLYWYRQTLGQGPEFLTYFQNEAQLEKSRLLSDRFSAERPKGSFSTLEIQRTEQGDSAMYLCASSSVRDRSYEQYFGPGTRLTVT.

V is TRBV9 and J is TRBJ2-1, with TRBD2 matching over 10 bases. The CDR3 sequence is 15 residues long. CDR1 and CDR2 from the germline V gene are SGDLS and YYNGEE. Trimming cost V 0 bases and J 9 bases; bases outside gene matches: 6. CDR3 DNA sequence: TGTGCCAGCAGCGTAGATCTAGCGGGGGTAAGTGAGCAGTTCTTC. The encoded protein is CASSVDLAGVSEQFF. Using reference TRBV9 and TRBJ2-1 for the parts outside the CDR3, the full variable domain is DSGVTQTPKHLITATGQRVTLRCSPRSGDLSVYWYQQSLDQGLQFLIQYYNGEERAKGNILERFSAQQFPDLHSELNLSSLELGDSALYFCASSVDLAGVSEQFFGPGTRLTVL.

This chain links TRBV6-6 with TRBJ1-1, with 8 bases matching TRBD1. The CDR3 contains 14 residues. Germline values: CDR1 MNHNY, CDR2 SVGAGI (reference sequence). V shed 5 bases and J 5 bases; nucleotides not matched to a gene: 7. This CDR3 is CASSPTGGRTEAFF. The CDR3 DNA sequence: TGTGCCAGCAGTCCTACAGGGGGTCGGACTGAAGCTTTCTTT.